These 29 T cell receptor beta chains share one sample of origin, sequenced in a study of CD8 T cells in ankylosing spondylitis. No antigen has been identified for these receptors. General study results and limits: Seemingly characteristic of ankylosing spondylitis blood was a TCR beta motif consisting of roughly 8 highly homologous variants.

TCRdb re-derived calls from the 5' RACE reads in MiXCR, one entry per CDR3 protein. Found here are hundreds of thousands of distinct CDR3 sequences, roughly 26% of them singletons; the top ten hold roughly 0.9%. Sequences were obtained from blood, either unsorted or a sorted T cell fraction (not recorded which). The receptors were sampled from a male donor with ankylosing spondylitis.

J is TRBJ2-3 and V is TRBV7-2; D may be TRBD1 or TRBD2 (6 bases each). The CDR3 has 15 amino acids. The V end lost 6 bases, the J end lost 2 bases, and 15 bases lay between the germline ends. Per the germline V gene, CDR1 is SGHTA and CDR2 is FQGNSA. CDR3 coding DNA: TGTGCCAGCAGTGGGGGGCACCCCTTCACAGATACGCAGTATTTT. Encoded protein: CASSGGHPFTDTQYF.

The chain is built from TRBV24-1 and TRBJ1-5, with TRBD1 identical over 7 bases. The V gene end was trimmed by 5 bases and the J gene end by 3 bases; junction bases not matched to a gene: 6. CDR1 is KGHDR, CDR2 SFDVKD, per germline. CDR3 length equals 15 residues. CDR3 sequence: CATSAADRDNQPQHF. The CDR3 bases are TGTGCCACCAGTGCCGCCGACAGGGACAATCAGCCCCAGCATTTT.

V gene TRBV4-1 combines with J gene TRBJ2-1; D might be TRBD2 (6 bases). Germline V gene sequence: CDR1 MGHRA, CDR2 YSYEKL. CDR3 length equals 14 residues. Deletions cut 4 bases from V and 8 bases from J, with 15 bases between. The CDR3 sequence: CASSRVAALDEQFF. The CDR3 DNA reads TGCGCCAGCAGCCGAGTAGCGGCATTGGATGAGCAGTTCTTC.

The chain employs TRBV19 and TRBJ2-3, with 7 nucleotides matching TRBD2. J was trimmed by 4 bases and V by 4 bases; bases with no gene match: 8. Looked up from germline, CDR1 is LNHDA and CDR2 is SQIVND (reference sequence). The CDR3 covers 15 residues. CDR3 DNA sequence: TGTGCCAGTAGTAATGGGGGAGGGCCCCCAGATACGCAGTATTTT. Protein product: CASSNGGGPPDTQYF.

The V and J genes are TRBV29-1 and TRBJ2-5; 8 bases align to TRBD2. The J segment lost 2 bases and the V segment lost 7 bases, leaving 9 bases of the junction unmatched. This CDR3 has 14 amino acids. The germline CDR1 and CDR2 sequences are SQVTM and ANQGSEA. CDR3 in amino acids: CSADGASGQETQYF. CDR3 coding DNA: TGCAGCGCGGACGGGGCTAGCGGGCAAGAGACCCAGTACTTC.

V and J are TRBV11-2 and TRBJ2-2, with D unresolved. The germline V gene encodes CDR1 SGHAT and CDR2 FQNNGV. V lost 6 bases and J lost 1, with 12 bases in between. The CDR3 runs 15 residues. The CDR3 coding sequence is TGTGCCAGCAGTTTCGGAGATGGGAACACCGGGGAGCTGTTTTTT. Encoded protein: CASSFGDGNTGELFF.

This clonotype was observed a single time. This chain links TRBV12-3 or TRBV12-4 with TRBJ1-6; D gene ambiguous. The CDR3 covers 16 residues. With 3 bases removed from V and 0 bases from J, the gap between germline ends came to 9 bases. The CDR3 DNA reads as TGTGCCAGCAGTTTGGGCACGAGCTCCTATAATTCACCCCTCCACTTT. It is translated as CASSLGTSSYNSPLHF.

The gene calls are TRBV15 and TRBJ2-1; 12 bases align to TRBD2. Germline values: CDR1 LNHNV, CDR2 YYDKDF (reference sequence). The CDR3 has 19 residues. Trimming at V came to 0 bases and at J to 4 bases, leaving 10 bases not matched to a gene. CDR3 DNA: TGTGCCACCAGCAGAGATCTCCCCGGACTAGCGGGAACGTACAATGAGCAGTTCTTC. This translates into CATSRDLPGLAGTYNEQFF.

V usage is TRBV12-3 or TRBV12-4 and J usage is TRBJ2-6; 8 nucleotides match TRBD1. V shed 6 bases and J 4 bases; nucleotides not matched to a gene: 11. This CDR3 region has 17 residues. In DNA form, the CDR3 reads TGTGCCAGCAGGAGTGGCAGGGGGCTTTCAGGGGCCAACGTCCTGACTTTC. It yields the protein CASRSGRGLSGANVLTF.

In DNA form, the CDR3 reads TGTGCCAGCAGTTCTCAGGGGGCGTCCTACGAGCAGTACTTC. Protein: CASSSQGASYEQYF. This chain links TRBV12-3 or TRBV12-4 with TRBJ2-7, with 8 positions matching TRBD1. V was pared by 4 bases and J by 1 base, with 3 bases of the junction left unmatched. The CDR3 spans 14 residues.

This clonotype was recorded many times. The V gene is TRBV5-1, the J gene TRBJ2-3; D unresolved. The CDR3 is 11 residues long. Per the germline V gene, CDR1 is SGHRS and CDR2 is YFSETQ. The V end was cut by 4 bases, the J end by 4 bases, with 4 bases between. The CDR3 DNA is TGCGCCAGCAGCGGAGCAGATACGCAGTATTTT. Encoded protein: CASSGADTQYF.

This clonotype was picked up a small number of times. The chain links TRBV9 to TRBJ2-3; D possibly matches TRBD1 or TRBD2 (5 bases each). CDR1 is SGDLS and CDR2 is YYNGEE in the germline V gene. This CDR3 contains 16 residues. V was pared by 5 bases and J by 0 bases, with 16 bases between. This chain's CDR3 is CASSALLGESTDTQYF. The CDR3 DNA is TGTGCCAGCAGTGCCCTTTTGGGGGAGAGCACAGATACGCAGTATTTT.

This clonotype was counted a few times. The chain uses TRBV20-1 and TRBJ2-1; 10 positions agree with TRBD2. V was pared by 2 bases and J by 11 bases, with 9 bases of the junction left unmatched. There are 14 residues in the CDR3. CDR1 is DFQATT, CDR2 SNEGSKA, per germline (reference sequence). The CDR3 sequence is CSARILAGETQQFF. In DNA form, the CDR3 reads TGCAGTGCTAGAATCCTAGCGGGAGAAACCCAGCAGTTCTTC.

In this sample, this clonotype turned up a few times. The V call is TRBV20-1, the J call TRBJ2-2, with 12 positions matching TRBD2. V dropped 1 base and J dropped 5; count of bases not matched to a gene: 2. The CDR3 covers 15 residues. Germline lookup yields CDR1 DFQATT and CDR2 SNEGSKA (reference sequence). The CDR3 loop is CSARVTSGSTGELFF. In DNA, the CDR3 is TGCAGTGCTAGAGTGACTAGCGGGAGTACCGGGGAGCTGTTTTTT.

This rearrangement joins TRBV20-1 to TRBJ2-7, with D perhaps matching TRBD1 or TRBD2 (5 bases each). Germline V gives CDR1 DFQATT, CDR2 SNEGSKA (reference sequence). The V end was cut by 1 base, the J end by 3 bases, with 13 bases between. The CDR3 spans 14 residues. The CDR3 spells CSARAMGRSYEQYF. The CDR3 DNA follows: TGCAGTGCTAGAGCGATGGGACGGAGCTACGAGCAGTACTTC.

This clonotype showed up just a few times. The genes are TRBV11-2 and TRBJ2-1; 7 bases are shared with TRBD2. V was clipped by 0 bases and J by 10 bases; unmatched bases: 6. This CDR3 has 14 residues. The germline V gene encodes CDR1 SGHAT and CDR2 FQNNGV. DNA for the CDR3: TGTGCCAGCAGCTTAGAACGCGCGGGAGTGGAGCAGTTCTTC. Amino acids: CASSLERAGVEQFF.

V is TRBV21-1 and J is TRBJ2-7. TRBV21-1 is labeled a pseudogene. This CDR3 comprises 13 residues. The CDR3 region is CASSKIRDHEQYV. Written as DNA, the CDR3 is TGTGCCAGCAGCAAGATACGCGACCACGAGCAGTACGTC.

This clonotype has more than one count but fewer than ten. The genes are TRBV20-1 and TRBJ1-6, with 10 bases lining up with TRBD1. CDR3 length equals 16 residues. The trim removed 6 bases at V and 9 bases at J, leaving 14 bases unmatched. CDR1 is DFQATT, CDR2 SNEGSKA, per germline (reference sequence). The CDR3 sequence is CSASGQGNSGASPLHF. The CDR3, as DNA: TGCAGTGCCTCGGGACAGGGGAATTCGGGGGCTTCACCCCTCCACTTT.

This clonotype occurred a few times. This sequence joins TRBV25-1 and TRBJ2-1; 12 nucleotides agree with TRBD2. V gave up 7 bases and J gave up 7 bases; unmatched junction bases: 11. The length of the CDR3 is 16 residues. From germline, CDR1 is MGHDK and CDR2 SYGVNS. CDR3 DNA: TGTGCCAGCACTTCCCTCGGCACTAGCGGGAGGAATGAGCAGTTCTTC. Encoded protein: CASTSLGTSGRNEQFF. The variable domain in full, with the rest retrieved from reference TRBV25-1 and TRBJ2-1, is EADIYQTPRYLVIGTGKKITLECSQTMGHDKMYWYQQDPGMELHLIHYSYGVNSTEKGDLSSESTVSRIRTEHFPLTLESARPSHTSQYLCASTSLGTSGRNEQFFGPGTRLTVL.

This rearrangement joins TRBV21-1 to TRBJ2-3; the DNA was not used to check the table's D call, TRBD1. TRBV21-1 is a known pseudogene. The CDR3 sequence is 14 residues long. CDR3 sequence: CASSRSRGADTQYF. The CDR3 DNA reads as TGTGCCAGCAGCAGAAGCAGGGGGGCAGATACGCAGTATTTT.

The rearrangement links TRBV24-1 to TRBJ2-2; 8 bases fit TRBD1. Germline values: CDR1 KGHDR, CDR2 SFDVKD. With 1 base clipped from V and 1 base from J, the junction kept 10 bases outside the gene matches. This CDR3 spans 19 amino acids. The chain's CDR3 is CATSDLPLKQGGNTGELFF. The CDR3, as DNA: TGTGCCACCAGTGATTTACCCTTGAAACAGGGGGGGAACACCGGGGAGCTGTTTTTT.

In its sample, this clonotype was seen a few times. The CDR3 nucleotides read TGTGCCACCAGCCAGGGAGGGGGGAACTATGGCTACACCTTC. Residues: CATSQGGGNYGYTF. The chain has TRBV24-1 and TRBJ1-2; D is perhaps TRBD1 (6 bases). Trimming removed 7 bases from V and 2 bases from J, with 13 bases in between. Germline CDR1 KGHDR, CDR2 SFDVKD. CDR3 length: 14 amino acids.

The gene calls are TRBV11-2 and TRBJ2-7, with 10 bases lining up with TRBD2. Germline assignment: CDR1 SGHAT and CDR2 FQNNGV. The CDR3 runs 17 residues. With 0 bases clipped from V and 0 bases from J, the junction kept 5 bases outside the gene matches. This CDR3 reads CASSLDPSSGSSYEQYV. DNA for the CDR3: TGTGCCAGCAGCTTAGATCCCTCTAGCGGGAGCTCCTACGAGCAGTACGTC.

This clonotype was seen a few times. The rearrangement uses TRBV20-1 and TRBJ2-3; 11 bases fit TRBD2. Germline assignment: CDR1 DFQATT and CDR2 SNEGSKA (reference sequence). V was pared by 5 bases and J by 12 bases, with 7 bases of the junction left unmatched. This CDR3 comprises 12 residues. CDR3 region: CSARRLAGSQYF. Here the CDR3 DNA reads TGCAGTGCTCGAAGACTAGCGGGAAGTCAGTATTTT.

The chain uses TRBV12-3 or TRBV12-4 and TRBJ2-1, with D possibly being TRBD2 (6 bases). Trimming shortened V by 7 bases and J by 6 bases, and 16 bases separated the two germline ends. The CDR3 has 14 residues. The CDR3 loop is CASTADWRGNEQFF. For the CDR3, the DNA is TGTGCCAGCACGGCAGACTGGAGGGGCAATGAGCAGTTCTTC.

This clonotype was recorded a few times. The CDR3 sequence: CASRRVGNEQFF. Written as DNA, the CDR3 is TGTGCCAGCAGGAGGGTTGGCAATGAGCAGTTCTTC. V gene TRBV2 combines with J gene TRBJ2-1, with D tentatively TRBD2 (5 bases). This CDR3 has 12 amino acids. Trimming took 6 bases from V and 6 from J, leaving 9 bases between them. Germline V gives CDR1 SNHLY, CDR2 FYNNEI.

This clonotype showed up just a few times. This rearrangement joins TRBV15 to TRBJ2-5; D might be TRBD2 (6 bases). The CDR3 is 14 amino acids. V gave up 6 bases and J gave up 2 bases, with 13 bases separating them. CDR1 and CDR2 (germline): LNHNV, YYDKDF (reference sequence). The CDR3 nucleotides read TGTGCCACCAGGAAATTCGGGAGTCAAGAGACCCAGTACTTC. Its protein product is CATRKFGSQETQYF.

The V call is TRBV7-9, the J call TRBJ2-3; the D is unclear. V was shortened by 7 bases and J by 4 bases, with 12 bases between the two germline ends. Germline CDR1 reads SEHNR; CDR2 reads FQNEAQ (reference sequence). The CDR3 is 13 residues long. CDR3 region: CASTKSSPDTQYF. CDR3 DNA: TGTGCCAGCACTAAGAGTTCTCCAGATACGCAGTATTTT.

This clonotype was seen just once. The rearrangement uses TRBV18 and TRBJ2-5; D ambiguous. Germline assignment: CDR1 KGHSH and CDR2 LQKENI. V lost 8 bases to trimming and J lost 5 bases, with 21 bases between them. The CDR3 is made up of 15 amino acids. CDR3 sequence: CASPPLSAEMETQYF. The CDR3 nucleotides read TGTGCCAGCCCGCCTTTGTCGGCGGAGATGGAGACCCAGTACTTC.